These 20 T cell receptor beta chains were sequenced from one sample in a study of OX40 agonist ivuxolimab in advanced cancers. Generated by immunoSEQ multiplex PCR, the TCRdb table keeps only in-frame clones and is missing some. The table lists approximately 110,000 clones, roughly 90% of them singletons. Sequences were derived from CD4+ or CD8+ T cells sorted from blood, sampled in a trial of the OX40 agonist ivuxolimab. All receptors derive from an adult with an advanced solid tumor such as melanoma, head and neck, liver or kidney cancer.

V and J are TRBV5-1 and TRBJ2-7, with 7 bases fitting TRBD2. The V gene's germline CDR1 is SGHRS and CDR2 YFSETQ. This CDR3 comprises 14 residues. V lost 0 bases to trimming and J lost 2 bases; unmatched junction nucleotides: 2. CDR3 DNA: TGCGCCAGCAGCTTGGGACTAGCTCCCTACGAGCAGTACTTC. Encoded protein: CASSLGLAPYEQYF. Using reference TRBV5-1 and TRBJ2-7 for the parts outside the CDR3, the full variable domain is KAGVTQTPRYLIKTRGQQVTLSCSPISGHRSVSWYQQTPGQGLQFLFEYFSETQRNKGNFPGRFSGRQFSNSRSEMNVSTLELGDSALYLCASSLGLAPYEQYFGPGTRLTVT.

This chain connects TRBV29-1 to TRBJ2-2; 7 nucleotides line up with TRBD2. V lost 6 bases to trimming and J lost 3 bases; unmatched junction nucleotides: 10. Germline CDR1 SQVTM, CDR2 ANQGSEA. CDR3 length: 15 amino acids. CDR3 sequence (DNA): TGCAGCGTCCAAGGGTCGGGGGGATACACCGGGGAGCTGTTTTTT. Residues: CSVQGSGGYTGELFF.

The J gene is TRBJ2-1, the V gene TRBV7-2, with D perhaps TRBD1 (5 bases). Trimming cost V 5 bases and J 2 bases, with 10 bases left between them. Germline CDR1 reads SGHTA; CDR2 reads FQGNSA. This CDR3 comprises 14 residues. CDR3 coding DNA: TGTGCCAGCAGCCTACCGACAGCCTACAATGAGCAGTTCTTC. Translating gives CASSLPTAYNEQFF.

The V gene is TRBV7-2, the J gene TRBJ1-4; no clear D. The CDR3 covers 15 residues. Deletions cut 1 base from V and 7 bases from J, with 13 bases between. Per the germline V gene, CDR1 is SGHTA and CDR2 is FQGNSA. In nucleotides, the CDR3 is TGTGCCAGCAGCTTAGAGGTCGGGCAGTTTGAAAAACTGTTTTTT. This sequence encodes CASSLEVGQFEKLFF.

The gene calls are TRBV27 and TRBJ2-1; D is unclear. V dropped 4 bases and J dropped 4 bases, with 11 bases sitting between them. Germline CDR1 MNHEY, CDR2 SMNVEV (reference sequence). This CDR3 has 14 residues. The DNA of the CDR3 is TGTGCCAGCAGTTCGCGGTTGGGGTACAATGAGCAGTTCTTC. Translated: CASSSRLGYNEQFF.

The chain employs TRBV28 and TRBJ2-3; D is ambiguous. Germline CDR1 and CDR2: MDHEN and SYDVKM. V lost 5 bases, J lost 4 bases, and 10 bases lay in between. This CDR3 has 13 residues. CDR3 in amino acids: CASSITSPDTQYF. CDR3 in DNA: TGTGCCAGCAGTATTACATCTCCAGATACGCAGTATTTT.

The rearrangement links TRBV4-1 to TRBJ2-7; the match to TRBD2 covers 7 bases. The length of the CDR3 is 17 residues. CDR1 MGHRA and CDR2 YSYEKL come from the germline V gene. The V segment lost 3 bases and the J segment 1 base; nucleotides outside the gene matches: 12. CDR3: CASSQPMGREKSYEQYF. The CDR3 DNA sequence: TGCGCCAGCAGCCAGCCGATGGGGCGGGAGAAGTCCTACGAGCAGTACTTC.

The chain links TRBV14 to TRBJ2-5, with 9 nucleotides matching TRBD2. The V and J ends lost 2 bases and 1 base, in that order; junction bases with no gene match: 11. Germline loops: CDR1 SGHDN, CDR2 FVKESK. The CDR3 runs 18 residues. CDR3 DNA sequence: TGTGCCAGCAGCCAAAGGCCGCGCGGACTAGCGAGCCAAGAGACCCAGTACTTC. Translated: CASSQRPRGLASQETQYF.

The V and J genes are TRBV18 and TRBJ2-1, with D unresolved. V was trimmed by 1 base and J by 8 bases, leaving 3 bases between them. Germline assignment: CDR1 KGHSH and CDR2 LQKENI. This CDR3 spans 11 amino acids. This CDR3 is CASSPRDEQFF. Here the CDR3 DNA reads TGTGCCAGCTCACCACGGGATGAGCAGTTCTTC.

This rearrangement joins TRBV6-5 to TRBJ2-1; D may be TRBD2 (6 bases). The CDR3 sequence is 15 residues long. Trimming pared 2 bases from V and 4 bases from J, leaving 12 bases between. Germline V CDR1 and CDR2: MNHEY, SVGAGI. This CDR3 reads CASSYDGLPYNEQFF. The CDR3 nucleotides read TGTGCCAGCAGTTACGATGGACTACCTTACAATGAGCAGTTCTTC.

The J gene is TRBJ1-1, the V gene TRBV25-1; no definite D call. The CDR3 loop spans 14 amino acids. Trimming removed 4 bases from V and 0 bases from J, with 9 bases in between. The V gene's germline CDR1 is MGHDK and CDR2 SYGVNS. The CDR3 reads CASSGRTLNTEAFF. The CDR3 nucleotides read TGTGCCAGCAGTGGGAGGACGTTGAACACTGAAGCTTTCTTT.

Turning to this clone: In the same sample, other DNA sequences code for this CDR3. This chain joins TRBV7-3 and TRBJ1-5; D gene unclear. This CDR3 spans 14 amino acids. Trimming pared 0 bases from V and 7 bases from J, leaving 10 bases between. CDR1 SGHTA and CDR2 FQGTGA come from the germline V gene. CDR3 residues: CASSLTGEGQPQHF. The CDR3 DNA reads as TGTGCCAGCAGCTTAACCGGGGAAGGCCAGCCCCAGCATTTT.

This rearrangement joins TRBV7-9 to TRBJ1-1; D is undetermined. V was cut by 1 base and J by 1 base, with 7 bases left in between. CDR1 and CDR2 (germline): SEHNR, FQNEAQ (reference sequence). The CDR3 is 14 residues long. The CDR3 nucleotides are TGTGCCAGCAGCTTAGATTCGGGGAACACTGAAGCTTTCTTT. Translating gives CASSLDSGNTEAFF.

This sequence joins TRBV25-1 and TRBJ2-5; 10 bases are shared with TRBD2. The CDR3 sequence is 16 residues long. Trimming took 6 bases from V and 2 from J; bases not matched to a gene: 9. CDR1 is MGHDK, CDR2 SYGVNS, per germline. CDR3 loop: CASRRASGSSQETQYF. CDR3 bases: TGTGCCAGCAGACGGGCTAGCGGGAGTTCGCAAGAGACCCAGTACTTC.

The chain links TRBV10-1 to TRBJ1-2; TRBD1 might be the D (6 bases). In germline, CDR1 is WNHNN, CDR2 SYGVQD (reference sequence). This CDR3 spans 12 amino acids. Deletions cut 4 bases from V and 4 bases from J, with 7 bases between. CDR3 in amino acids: CASSADSYGYTF. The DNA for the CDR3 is TGCGCCAGCAGTGCGGACAGCTATGGCTACACCTTC.

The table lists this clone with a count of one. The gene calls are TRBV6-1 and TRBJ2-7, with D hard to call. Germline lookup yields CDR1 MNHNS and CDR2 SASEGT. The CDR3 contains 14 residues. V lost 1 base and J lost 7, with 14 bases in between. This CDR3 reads CASSEVWASSEQYF. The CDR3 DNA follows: TGTGCCAGCAGTGAAGTATGGGCTTCGAGTGAGCAGTACTTC.

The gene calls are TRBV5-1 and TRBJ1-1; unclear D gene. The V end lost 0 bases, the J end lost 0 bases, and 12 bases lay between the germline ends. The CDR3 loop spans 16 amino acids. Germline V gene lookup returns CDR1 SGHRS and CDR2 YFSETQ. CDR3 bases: TGCGCCAGCAGCTTGGCCAAGGGTCTAATGAACACTGAAGCTTTCTTT. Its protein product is CASSLAKGLMNTEAFF.

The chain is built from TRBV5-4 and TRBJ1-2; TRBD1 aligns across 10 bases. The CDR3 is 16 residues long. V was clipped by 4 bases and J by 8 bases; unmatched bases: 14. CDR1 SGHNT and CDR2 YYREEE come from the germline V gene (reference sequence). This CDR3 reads CASSPRTGGLSGGYTF. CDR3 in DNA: TGTGCCAGCAGCCCTCGGACAGGGGGACTTTCTGGAGGCTACACCTTC.

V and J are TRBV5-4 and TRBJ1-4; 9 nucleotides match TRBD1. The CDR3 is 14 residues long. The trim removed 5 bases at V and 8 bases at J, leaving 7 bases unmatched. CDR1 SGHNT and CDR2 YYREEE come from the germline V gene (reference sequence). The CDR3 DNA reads TGTGCCAGCAGTTCGACAGGGGGAGGCGAAAAACTGTTTTTT. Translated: CASSSTGGGEKLFF. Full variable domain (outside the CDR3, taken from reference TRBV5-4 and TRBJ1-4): ETGVTQSPTHLIKTRGQQVTLRCSSQSGHNTVSWYQQALGQGPQFIFQYYREEENGRGNFPPRFSGLQFPNYSSELNVNALELDDSALYLCASSSTGGGEKLFFGSGTQLSVL.

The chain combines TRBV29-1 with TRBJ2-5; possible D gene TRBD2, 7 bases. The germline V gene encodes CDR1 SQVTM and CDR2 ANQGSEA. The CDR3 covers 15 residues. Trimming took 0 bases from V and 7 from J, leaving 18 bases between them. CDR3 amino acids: CSVEDQGRVRGTQYF. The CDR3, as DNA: TGCAGCGTTGAAGATCAGGGGAGGGTAAGGGGGACCCAGTACTTC.